Below, 4 T cell receptor beta chains from the same sample are listed, as sequenced in a study of blood T cell repertoires in COVID-19. TCRdb's copy holds only in-frame clones and misses some; the assay was immunoSEQ multiplex PCR. The sample contains over 250,000 clones, 90% of which appear only once. The material sequenced was PBMCs or T cells enriched from blood (not recorded which). The receptors here all came from a man between 60 and 70 years old who had recovered from COVID-19.

This rearrangement joins TRBV6-1 to TRBJ2-3; 8 bases agree with TRBD1. The CDR3 runs to 17 residues. Trimming took 4 bases from V and 4 from J; bases not matched to a gene: 13. From germline, CDR1 is MNHNS and CDR2 SASEGT. CDR3 amino acids: CASSGRQGRSSADTQYF. The CDR3 nucleotides read TGTGCCAGCAGTGGCCGACAGGGGAGGTCGTCGGCAGATACGCAGTATTTT.

This chain links TRBV11-2 with TRBJ1-3; no clear D. V was pared by 2 bases and J by 2 bases, with 7 bases between. Germline V gene data show CDR1 as SGHAT and CDR2 as FQNNGV. This CDR3 is 14 amino acids long. The CDR3 sequence is CASSLSITGNTIYF. CDR3 bases: TGTGCCAGCAGCTTAAGCATAACTGGAAACACCATATATTTT.

J is TRBJ2-7 and V is TRBV2, with D uncertain. The CDR3 is 10 amino acids. Trimming stripped 7 bases from V and 4 bases from J, with 5 bases between. Per germline, CDR1 SNHLY and CDR2 FYNNEI. The CDR3 nucleotides read TGTGCCAGCAAACTATACGAGCAGTACTTC. It encodes CASKLYEQYF.

This chain joins TRBV18 and TRBJ2-3; D is unresolved. Per germline, CDR1 KGHSH and CDR2 LQKENI. Trimming left V 3 bases short and J 4 bases short, with 17 bases between. This CDR3 has 16 residues. CDR3 sequence reads: CASSPISLAFSDTQYF. CDR3 DNA sequence: TGTGCCAGCTCACCCATCTCATTAGCTTTTTCAGATACGCAGTATTTT.